The source of this T cell receptor beta chain is a study of vaccination and CD4 T cells after COVID-19. Germline values: CDR1 MNHNS, CDR2 SASEGT. The V end was cut by 6 bases, the J end by 6 bases, with 13 bases between. This CDR3 is built from 13 residues. This clonotype showed up just a few times. Its antigen is undetermined. Once obtained from cultured CD4+ T cells, the DNA was sequenced using the Oncomine TCR Beta short-read assay. One entry per CDR3 protein results from TCRdb running MiXCR on the PCR reads. The sample records some 15,000 distinct CDR3 sequences, around 24% being singletons. Noted treatment: approximately 9-day PBMC culture with coronavirus spike peptide pools or control peptides (ViraFEST assay).

The clonotype comes from a human donor who had recovered from COVID-19. This material consisted of CD4+ T cells from blood, cultured in vitro, taken after SARS-CoV-2 vaccination. The V call is TRBV6-1, the J call TRBJ2-3; no clear D. The CDR3 DNA reads TGTGCCAGCAGCCTCGAGGCGCCCGATACGCAGTATTTT. Translation: CASSLEAPDTQYF.